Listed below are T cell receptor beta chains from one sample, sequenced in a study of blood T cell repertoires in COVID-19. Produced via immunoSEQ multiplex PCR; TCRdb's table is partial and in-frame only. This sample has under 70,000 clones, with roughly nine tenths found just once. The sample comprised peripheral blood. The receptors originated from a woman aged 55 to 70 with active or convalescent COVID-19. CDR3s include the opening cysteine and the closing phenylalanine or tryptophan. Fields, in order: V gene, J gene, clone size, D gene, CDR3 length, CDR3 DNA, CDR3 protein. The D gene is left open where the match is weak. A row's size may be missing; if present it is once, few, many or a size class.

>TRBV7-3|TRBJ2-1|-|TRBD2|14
TGTGCCAGCAGCAGGACTAGCGGATCGGAGGAGCAGTTCTTC
CASSRTSGSEEQFF
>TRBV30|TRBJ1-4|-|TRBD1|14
TGTGCCTGGACCGGGACAGCCGTTTATGAAAAACTGTTTTTT
CAWTGTAVYEKLFF
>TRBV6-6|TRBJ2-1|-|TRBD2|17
TGTGCCAGCAGTCCTCTAGCGGGAGGGCCGGGTTACAATGAGCAGTTCTTC
CASSPLAGGPGYNEQFF
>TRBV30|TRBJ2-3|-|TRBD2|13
TGTGCCTGGAGAGCGGGAGAGAAAGATACGCAGTATTTT
CAWRAGEKDTQYF
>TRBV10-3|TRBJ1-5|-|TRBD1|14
TGTGCCATCAGGGAGACAGGGGGCAATCAGCCCCAGCATTTT
CAIRETGGNQPQHF
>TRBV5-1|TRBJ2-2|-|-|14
TGCGCCAGCAGCTCTCGACTCGACACCGGGGAGCTGTTTTTT
CASSSRLDTGELFF
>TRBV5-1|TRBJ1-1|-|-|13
TGCGCCAGCAGCGTGGACAGTAACACTGAAGCTTTCTTT
CASSVDSNTEAFF
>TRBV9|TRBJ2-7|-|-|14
TGTGCCAGCAGCGCCACAGGGGACTTTTACGAGCAGTACTTC
CASSATGDFYEQYF
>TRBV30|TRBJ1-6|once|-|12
TGTGCCTGGAGGCAGGGCGGATCACCCCTCCACTTT
CAWRQGGSPLHF
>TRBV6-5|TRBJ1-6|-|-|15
TGTGCCAGCTGGATGGGGAGCTCCTATAATTCACCCCTCCACTTT
CASWMGSSYNSPLHF
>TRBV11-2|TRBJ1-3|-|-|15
TGTGCCAGCAGCTTACGGGGGAACTCGGGAAACACCATATATTTT
CASSLRGNSGNTIYF
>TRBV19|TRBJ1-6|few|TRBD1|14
TGTGCCAGAAGGACAGGGGATTATAATTCACCCCTCCACTTT
CARRTGDYNSPLHF
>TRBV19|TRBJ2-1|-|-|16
TGTGCCAGTAAAACTTTAGCGGAGACATCCAGAGGTGAGCAGTTCTTC
CASKTLAETSRGEQFF
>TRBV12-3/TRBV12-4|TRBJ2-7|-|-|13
TGTGCCAGCAGTTTAGCGGAGAGCTACGAGCAGTACTTC
CASSLAESYEQYF
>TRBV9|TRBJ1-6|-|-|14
TGTGCCAGCAGCGTACGGGGGTTAGATTCACCCCTCCACTTT
CASSVRGLDSPLHF
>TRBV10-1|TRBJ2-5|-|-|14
TGCGCCAGCAGTGAGTGTCCGTTCCAAGAGACCCAGTACTTC
CASSECPFQETQYF
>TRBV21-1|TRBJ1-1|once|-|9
TGTGCCACCCCCGCTGAAGCTTTCTTT
CATPAEAFF
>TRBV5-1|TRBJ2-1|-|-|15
TGCGCCAGCCAAACTGAACCAGGGGACTACAATGAGCAGTTCTTC
CASQTEPGDYNEQFF